These 23 T cell receptor beta chains originate from one sample sequenced in a study of identical twins. TCRdb analysed the 5' RACE reads with MiXCR anew, one entry per CDR3 protein. Here the sample spans about 700,000 distinct CDR3 sequences, 5.5% to 6.5% being singletons. Input material: naive T cells sorted from blood. These receptors all stem from a man younger than 30 in good health.

This clonotype was detected a few times. The chain combines TRBV6-6 with TRBJ1-1, with TRBD1 matching 7 bases. The germline V gene encodes CDR1 MNHNY and CDR2 SVGAGI (reference sequence). With V trimmed by 6 bases and J by 3 bases, 4 bases remained unmatched. The CDR3 covers 13 residues. CDR3 loop: CASRPGGDTEAFF. The CDR3, as DNA: TGTGCCAGCAGGCCAGGGGGTGACACTGAAGCTTTCTTT.

This clonotype was detected many times. CDR3 region: CASSRLERGTEAFF. CDR3 nucleotide sequence: TGTGCCAGCAGCCGCCTAGAAAGGGGCACTGAAGCTTTCTTT. The chain links TRBV7-2 to TRBJ1-1, with D maybe TRBD1 (5 bases). The length of the CDR3 is 14 residues. Trimming removed 5 bases at V and 4 bases at J, with 14 bases between. Germline values: CDR1 SGHTA, CDR2 FQGNSA.

In this sample, this clonotype turned up many times. The rearrangement links TRBV29-1 to TRBJ2-2; 7 positions agree with TRBD1. Germline CDR1 is SQVTM and CDR2 is ANQGSEA. V gave up 7 bases and J gave up 4 bases; unmatched junction bases: 6. The CDR3 totals 13 residues. CDR3 loop: CSARQGTTGELFF. The CDR3 bases are TGCAGCGCCCGACAGGGAACCACCGGGGAGCTGTTTTTT.

The sample holds a few counts of this clonotype. V and J are TRBV29-1 and TRBJ2-7, with 14 positions matching TRBD2. The junction had 10 bases not matched to a gene; V was cut back by 3 bases and J by 3 bases. Germline V gives CDR1 SQVTM, CDR2 ANQGSEA. This CDR3 has 17 amino acids. In DNA form, the CDR3 reads TGCAGCGTTGACGCCACCGGGACTAGCGGGAGTAGCTACGAGCAGTACTTC. Protein: CSVDATGTSGSSYEQYF.

This clonotype occurred a few times. The chain is built from TRBV5-1 and TRBJ2-5; D not resolved. The CDR3 totals 14 residues. The V end was cut by 1 base, the J end by 2 bases, with 9 bases between. Germline CDR1 and CDR2: SGHRS and YFSETQ. This CDR3 is CASSLYTDQETQYF. In DNA form, the CDR3 reads TGCGCCAGCAGCTTGTATACGGATCAAGAGACCCAGTACTTC. Using reference TRBV5-1 and TRBJ2-5 for the parts outside the CDR3, the full variable domain is KAGVTQTPRYLIKTRGQQVTLSCSPISGHRSVSWYQQTPGQGLQFLFEYFSETQRNKGNFPGRFSGRQFSNSRSEMNVSTLELGDSALYLCASSLYTDQETQYFGPGTRLLVL.

This clonotype was seen many times. CDR3 sequence: CASSLEPDNSPLHF. The CDR3 coding sequence is TGCGCCAGCAGCTTGGAACCCGATAATTCACCCCTCCACTTT. The chain has TRBV5-1 and TRBJ1-6; D is unclear. The V gene's germline CDR1 is SGHRS and CDR2 YFSETQ. Trimming pared 0 bases from V and 5 bases from J, leaving 6 bases between. This CDR3 is built from 14 residues.

The chain has TRBV20-1 and TRBJ2-3; 11 positions agree with TRBD2. After removal of 4 bases from V and 2 bases from J, the junction contained 5 bases not matched to a gene. The CDR3 sequence is 15 residues long. Germline loops: CDR1 DFQATT, CDR2 SNEGSKA (reference sequence). For the CDR3, the DNA is TGCAGTGCTATTCTAGCGGGAGGCCCCACAGATACGCAGTATTTT. Protein sequence: CSAILAGGPTDTQYF.

The V call is TRBV29-1, the J call TRBJ2-1; 7 bases line up with TRBD2. Germline V gene lookup returns CDR1 SQVTM and CDR2 ANQGSEA. The CDR3 is 13 residues long. With 3 bases clipped from V and 8 bases from J, the junction kept 7 bases outside the gene matches. The CDR3 nucleotides are TGCAGCGTTGACCCGTCGCGGGAGCATGAGCAGTTCTTC. This sequence encodes CSVDPSREHEQFF.

This clonotype occurred many times. The chain recombines TRBV4-3 with TRBJ2-1; 12 positions agree with TRBD2. This CDR3 has 17 residues. V was clipped by 0 bases and J by 5 bases; unmatched bases: 5. CDR1 is LGHNA and CDR2 is YSLEER in the germline V gene. Here the CDR3 reads CASSQDQTSGSDNEQFF. For the CDR3, the DNA is TGCGCCAGCAGCCAAGATCAGACTAGCGGGAGTGACAATGAGCAGTTCTTC.

This clonotype was detected a few times. The chain links TRBV25-1 to TRBJ1-2; D not resolved. This CDR3 contains 12 residues. Looked up from germline, CDR1 is MGHDK and CDR2 is SYGVNS. V gave up 3 bases and J gave up 1 base, with 3 bases separating them. The CDR3, as DNA: TGTGCCAGCAGTGATTATAACTATGGCTACACCTTC. This encodes CASSDYNYGYTF.

The rearrangement links TRBV7-9 to TRBJ2-7; TRBD1 matches 8 bases. V was pared by 3 bases and J by 6 bases, with 16 bases of the junction left unmatched. Germline V gene lookup returns CDR1 SEHNR and CDR2 FQNEAQ (reference sequence). The CDR3 runs 17 residues. The CDR3 here is CASSFPGSGQVHGEQYF. The CDR3 region has the DNA TGTGCCAGCAGCTTCCCCGGGTCGGGACAGGTTCATGGCGAGCAGTACTTC.

This clonotype was counted only a few times. The chain has TRBV6-1 and TRBJ2-2; 7 positions agree with TRBD2. V gave up 1 base and J gave up 5 bases; unmatched junction bases: 4. CDR1 and CDR2 (germline): MNHNS, SASEGT. The CDR3 consists of 15 residues. The CDR3 is CASSEVGGWTGELFF. As DNA, the CDR3 is TGTGCCAGCAGTGAAGTGGGGGGGTGGACCGGGGAGCTGTTTTTT.

The chain links TRBV7-9 to TRBJ2-1; 10 bases are shared with TRBD1. V trimming: 5 bases; J trimming: 3 bases; junction bases outside the gene matches: 7. The CDR3 runs 16 residues. CDR1 is SEHNR, CDR2 FQNEAQ, per germline (reference sequence). The chain's CDR3 is CASSPRQGANYNEQFF. The CDR3 region has the DNA TGTGCCAGCAGCCCCCGACAGGGGGCAAACTACAATGAGCAGTTCTTC. The full variable domain, completed using reference TRBV7-9 and TRBJ2-1, is DTGVSQNPRHKITKRGQNVTFRCDPISEHNRLYWYRQTLGQGPEFLTYFQNEAQLEKSRLLSDRFSAERPKGSFSTLEIQRTEQGDSAMYLCASSPRQGANYNEQFFGPGTRLTVL.

This clonotype was seen repeatedly, ten times or more. The rearrangement joins TRBV12-3 or TRBV12-4 to TRBJ2-5, with D possibly TRBD2 on 5 matching bases. This CDR3 has 12 amino acids. Trimming pared 5 bases from V and 7 bases from J, leaving 11 bases between. The CDR3 DNA reads TGTGCCAGCAGTCCCCCTGCGGGGACCCAGTACTTC. It translates to CASSPPAGTQYF.

This clonotype was picked up a small number of times. The J gene is TRBJ1-1, the V gene TRBV12-3 or TRBV12-4; no clear D gene. The V and J ends lost 5 bases and 4 bases respectively, with 11 bases between them. The CDR3 spans 13 residues. This CDR3 is CASSPSLGTEAFF. The CDR3 nucleotides read TGTGCCAGCAGTCCCTCCCTTGGCACTGAAGCTTTCTTT.

Only a few counts were recorded for this clonotype. V and J are TRBV11-1 and TRBJ2-1, with 9 bases that match TRBD2. The CDR3 runs to 21 residues. Trimming took 5 bases from V and 3 from J; bases not matched to a gene: 23. Per the germline V gene, CDR1 is SGHAT and CDR2 is FQDESV (reference sequence). The CDR3 reads CASSPPGGGRDNPLVYNEQFF. The CDR3 nucleotides read TGTGCCAGCAGCCCCCCTGGTGGCGGGAGGGATAATCCCCTAGTCTACAATGAGCAGTTCTTC.

This clonotype appeared many times. The chain recombines TRBV3-1 with TRBJ1-5; the match to TRBD1 covers 10 bases. J gave up 6 bases and V 4 bases, and 6 bases lay outside the gene matches. This CDR3 is 15 amino acids long. CDR1 is LGHDT, CDR2 YNNKEL, per germline (reference sequence). The CDR3 here is CASSLGQGVGQPQHF. The CDR3 nucleotides are TGTGCCAGCAGCCTCGGACAGGGGGTTGGTCAGCCCCAGCATTTT.

This chain joins TRBV4-2 and TRBJ2-1; no clear D gene. V was shortened by 4 bases and J by 10 bases, with 8 bases between the two germline ends. CDR1 and CDR2 from the germline V gene are LGHNA and YNFKEQ. CDR3 length equals 11 residues. The CDR3 reads CASSRSREQFF. CDR3 sequence (DNA): TGTGCCAGCAGCCGCTCGAGGGAGCAGTTCTTC.

This clonotype occurred many times. This chain uses TRBV7-2 with TRBJ2-3, with D possibly being TRBD2 (5 bases). The CDR3 spans 16 residues. V shed 1 base and J shed 3 bases, with 14 bases lying between them. CDR1 is SGHTA, CDR2 FQGNSA, per germline. DNA for the CDR3: TGTGCCAGCAGCTTAGGGATAGCGCGAAATACAGATACGCAGTATTTT. This codes for CASSLGIARNTDTQYF. The whole variable domain, remainder taken from reference TRBV7-2 and TRBJ2-3, is GAGVSQSPSNKVTEKGKDVELRCDPISGHTALYWYRQSLGQGLEFLIYFQGNSAPDKSGLPSDRFSAERTGGSVSTLTIQRTQQEDSAVYLCASSLGIARNTDTQYFGPGTRLTVL.

This clonotype was seen many times. The V and J genes are TRBV29-1 and TRBJ2-1, with 9 bases aligning to TRBD2. This CDR3 spans 16 amino acids. The junction had 10 bases not matched to a gene; V was cut back by 4 bases and J by 3 bases. Germline loops: CDR1 SQVTM, CDR2 ANQGSEA. DNA of the CDR3: TGCAGCGTTGCTCAGAGTGGGACTAGCATCTACAATGAGCAGTTCTTC. Translating gives CSVAQSGTSIYNEQFF.

This clonotype was seen a handful of times. The chain carries TRBV6-1 and TRBJ1-5; D is unresolved. Germline loops: CDR1 MNHNS, CDR2 SASEGT. The V gene lost 2 bases and the J gene lost 5 bases, with 4 bases spanning the gap. The CDR3 spans 12 residues. DNA of the CDR3: TGTGCCAGCAGTGAAATTGATCAGCCCCAGCATTTT. Translated: CASSEIDQPQHF.

Here the CDR3 DNA reads TGCAGTCCTAACGGGAGGGCCAATGAGCAGTTCTTC. Amino acid sequence: CSPNGRANEQFF. V and J are TRBV20-1 and TRBJ2-1; 8 nucleotides match TRBD2. Unmatched junction bases numbered 6, after V lost 8 bases and J lost 6 bases. In germline, CDR1 is DFQATT, CDR2 SNEGSKA (reference sequence). This CDR3 region has 12 residues.

The gene calls are TRBV6-5 and TRBJ2-2; D unresolved. Germline values: CDR1 MNHEY, CDR2 SVGAGI. There are 15 residues in the CDR3. The V and J ends lost 5 bases and 2 bases respectively, with 12 bases between them. CDR3 nucleotides: TGTGCCAGCAGTCAGCTCGCTCTCAACACCGGGGAGCTGTTTTTT. It translates to CASSQLALNTGELFF.